The 28 T cell receptor beta chains below all came from one sample that was sequenced in a study of response to subunit inactivated influenza vaccine. TCRdb re-called the RT-PCR reads through MiXCR, storing one row per CDR3 protein. The sample includes some 500,000 distinct CDR3 sequences, about 25% of them seen just once. Source: CD4+ T cells sorted from PBMCs, taken around 5 days after vaccination. The receptors originated from a man aged 45-65 years who received an inactivated influenza vaccine.

CDR3 in amino acids: CASSLAGKGTDTQYF. The CDR3 coding sequence is TGCGCCAGCAGCTTAGCGGGGAAGGGCACAGATACGCAGTATTTT. The chain recombines TRBV5-1 with TRBJ2-3; TRBD2 matches at 7 bases. The junction had 4 bases not matched to a gene; V was cut back by 2 bases and J by 1 base. There are 15 residues in the CDR3. Germline V lookup: CDR1 SGHRS, CDR2 YFSETQ. The variable domain in full, with the rest retrieved from reference TRBV5-1 and TRBJ2-3, is KAGVTQTPRYLIKTRGQQVTLSCSPISGHRSVSWYQQTPGQGLQFLFEYFSETQRNKGNFPGRFSGRQFSNSRSEMNVSTLELGDSALYLCASSLAGKGTDTQYFGPGTRLTVL.

The chain couples TRBV5-8 to TRBJ2-3; 7 positions agree with TRBD2. Germline lookup yields CDR1 SGHTS and CDR2 YDEGEE. The CDR3 spans 16 residues. The junction had 9 bases not matched to a gene; V was cut back by 0 bases and J by 5 bases. The CDR3 bases are TGTGCCAGCAGCTTGGCGTTGCAGGGAGGGAAAGATACGCAGTATTTT. Protein sequence: CASSLALQGGKDTQYF. The entire variable domain, with the rest obtained from reference TRBV5-8 and TRBJ2-3, is as follows: EAGVTQSPTHLIKTRGQQATLRCSPISGHTSVYWYQQALGLGLQFLLWYDEGEERNRGNFPPRFSGRQFPNYSSELNVNALELEDSALYLCASSLALQGGKDTQYFGPGTRLTVL.

The V and J genes are TRBV11-2 and TRBJ2-5; D not resolved. Trimming removed 5 bases from V and 5 bases from J, with 12 bases in between. The CDR3 sequence is 13 residues long. CDR1 is SGHAT and CDR2 is FQNNGV in the germline V gene. This chain's CDR3 is CASSTPQRETQYF. The CDR3 DNA reads as TGTGCCAGCAGCACCCCTCAACGGGAGACCCAGTACTTC. The full variable domain, rest sourced from reference TRBV11-2 and TRBJ2-5, is EAGVAQSPRYKIIEKRQSVAFWCNPISGHATLYWYQQILGQGPKLLIQFQNNGVVDDSQLPKDRFSAERLKGVDSTLKIQPAKLEDSAVYLCASSTPQRETQYFGPGTRLLVL.

This clonotype has more than one count but fewer than ten. The rearrangement links TRBV6-1 to TRBJ2-5; D possibly corresponds to TRBD1 (5 bases). The V gene lost 1 base and the J gene lost 5 bases, with 14 bases spanning the gap. The CDR3 extends over 15 amino acids. Germline CDR1 is MNHNS and CDR2 is SASEGT. The CDR3 DNA reads TGTGCCAGCAGTGAAGGGACAATCAAGGGGGAGACCCAGTACTTC. Its protein is CASSEGTIKGETQYF.

The rearrangement joins TRBV13 to TRBJ2-3, with TRBD1 as a possible D gene (6 bases). Per the germline V gene, CDR1 is PRHDT and CDR2 is FYEKMQ (reference sequence). Between the trimmed V and J ends, which lost 2 bases and 4 bases, there was a span of 13 bases. The CDR3 spans 15 residues. CDR3 nucleotides: TGTGCCAGCAGCTTATGGGCAGGGGATGCAGATACGCAGTATTTT. Its translation is CASSLWAGDADTQYF.

The chain links TRBV7-8 to TRBJ1-6; D remains ambiguous. Per germline, CDR1 SGHVS and CDR2 FQNEAQ. V dropped 8 bases and J dropped 9 bases, with 17 bases sitting between them. The CDR3 runs to 14 residues. CDR3 bases: TGTGCCAGCGGGTTCCCTGGGCTGGGTTCACCCCTCCACTTT. Translation: CASGFPGLGSPLHF.

The chain recombines TRBV9 with TRBJ1-1, with D unclear. Trimming stripped 0 bases from V and 0 bases from J, with 9 bases between. The CDR3 spans 15 residues. The germline CDR1 and CDR2 sequences are SGDLS and YYNGEE. CDR3 bases: TGTGCCAGCAGCGTAGCTCCAGCTATGAACACTGAAGCTTTCTTT. Translating gives CASSVAPAMNTEAFF.

The gene calls are TRBV12-3 or TRBV12-4 and TRBJ2-5, with D possibly matching TRBD2 (5 bases). Trimming left V 3 bases short and J 10 bases short, with 12 bases between. This CDR3 comprises 12 residues. This CDR3 is CASSFRPEGQYF. CDR3 DNA sequence: TGTGCCAGCAGTTTTCGACCCGAGGGCCAGTACTTC.

The rearrangement links TRBV24-1 to TRBJ2-7; D is possibly TRBD2 (6 bases). CDR1 and CDR2 (germline): KGHDR, SFDVKD. The V gene lost 2 bases and the J gene lost 5 bases, with 12 bases spanning the gap. This CDR3 is 14 amino acids long. The CDR3 here is CATSDSFGGNEQYF. CDR3 sequence (DNA): TGTGCCACCAGTGATTCTTTCGGGGGTAACGAGCAGTACTTC.

The V gene is TRBV7-2, the J gene TRBJ1-5; a weak D match, TRBD1 (5 bases). Germline values: CDR1 SGHTA, CDR2 FQGNSA. V was shortened by 9 bases and J by 9 bases, with 21 bases between the two germline ends. The CDR3 is made up of 14 amino acids. Here the CDR3 reads CASGPGTGRSPQHF. The DNA for the CDR3 is TGTGCCAGTGGGCCGGGGACTGGGAGGTCGCCCCAGCATTTT.

This clonotype was seen repeatedly, ten times or more. The rearrangement uses TRBV5-1 and TRBJ2-3; unclear D gene. Trimming stripped 0 bases from V and 2 bases from J, with 4 bases between. Per germline, CDR1 SGHRS and CDR2 YFSETQ. The CDR3 is made up of 13 amino acids. The CDR3 region is CASSLASTDTQYF. CDR3 DNA: TGCGCCAGCAGCTTGGCTTCCACAGATACGCAGTATTTT.

The rearrangement links TRBV12-3 or TRBV12-4 to TRBJ1-6; D is unresolved. This CDR3 has 16 amino acids. Trimming left V 3 bases short and J 2 bases short, with 11 bases between. The chain's CDR3 is CASSFSGIAYNSPLHF. The CDR3 DNA follows: TGTGCCAGCAGTTTTAGTGGGATCGCCTATAATTCACCCCTCCACTTT.

The count of this clonotype is one. The CDR3 spells CASNNRGHQPQHF. CDR3 coding DNA: TGTGCCAGCAACAACAGGGGGCATCAGCCCCAGCATTTT. V gene TRBV6-2 or TRBV6-3 combines with J gene TRBJ1-5; 9 bases align to TRBD1. The germline CDR1 and CDR2 sequences are MNHEY and SVGEGT. The CDR3 loop spans 13 amino acids. With 7 bases clipped from V and 5 bases from J, the junction kept 3 bases outside the gene matches.

The V gene is TRBV20-1, the J gene TRBJ2-5; D might be TRBD1 or TRBD2, each matching 5 bases. Germline values: CDR1 DFQATT, CDR2 SNEGSKA (reference sequence). V shed 3 bases and J shed 0 bases, with 11 bases lying between them. The CDR3 has 14 residues. This CDR3 reads CSASTGTYQETQYF. The CDR3 DNA reads TGCAGTGCTAGTACGGGGACGTACCAAGAGACCCAGTACTTC.

This clonotype was picked up a small number of times. J is TRBJ1-4 and V is TRBV7-9; 9 nucleotides match TRBD1. Germline V lookup: CDR1 SEHNR, CDR2 FQNEAQ (reference sequence). V shed 6 bases and J 8 bases; nucleotides not matched to a gene: 7. This CDR3 has 14 residues. The CDR3: CASRSGTGSEKLFF. For the CDR3, the DNA is TGTGCCAGCAGATCCGGGACAGGGTCCGAAAAACTGTTTTTT.

The chain recombines TRBV7-7 with TRBJ2-2; 9 bases align to TRBD1. The CDR3 loop spans 16 amino acids. The V gene's germline CDR1 is SSHAT and CDR2 FNYEAQ (reference sequence). V shed 0 bases and J 5 bases; nucleotides not matched to a gene: 4. Here the CDR3 reads CASSLAGQGGTGELFF. The CDR3 DNA reads TGTGCCAGCAGCTTAGCGGGACAGGGCGGTACCGGGGAGCTGTTTTTT. The whole variable domain, remainder taken from reference TRBV7-7 and TRBJ2-2, is GAGVSQSPRYKVTKRGQDVTLRCDPISSHATLYWYQQALGQGPEFLTYFNYEAQPDKSGLPSDRFSAERPEGSISTLTIQRTEQRDSAMYRCASSLAGQGGTGELFFGEGSRLTVL.

The chain carries TRBV20-1 and TRBJ2-3; TRBD2 matches at 8 bases. Germline CDR1 and CDR2: DFQATT and SNEGSKA (reference sequence). The J segment lost 0 bases and the V segment lost 0 bases, leaving 5 bases of the junction unmatched. The CDR3 totals 16 residues. The CDR3 spells CSARDSSGKSTDTQYF. The CDR3 coding sequence is TGCAGTGCTAGAGATAGTAGCGGGAAAAGCACAGATACGCAGTATTTT.

V and J are TRBV20-1 and TRBJ2-7; 10 positions agree with TRBD2. The germline CDR1 and CDR2 sequences are DFQATT and SNEGSKA (reference sequence). This CDR3 is built from 15 residues. J lost 4 bases, V lost 7 bases, and 13 bases had no gene match. The chain's CDR3 is CSGRKSGRGRYEQYF. For the CDR3, the DNA is TGCAGTGGGAGAAAAAGCGGGAGGGGTAGGTACGAGCAGTACTTC.

The chain links TRBV4-3 to TRBJ2-5, with TRBD2 identical over 11 bases. Trimming removed 2 bases from V and 5 bases from J; junction bases left unmatched: 13. The length of the CDR3 is 18 residues. Germline CDR1 is LGHNA and CDR2 is YSLEER. In nucleotides, the CDR3 is TGCGCCAGCAGCCAAACACTAGCGGGAGCAGCGGAATCGGAGACCCAGTACTTC. Translation gives CASSQTLAGAAESETQYF.

This clonotype was observed a handful of times. This chain uses TRBV7-8 with TRBJ2-7, with TRBD1 matching 8 bases. Germline V CDR1 and CDR2: SGHVS, FQNEAQ. J was trimmed by 0 bases and V by 4 bases; bases with no gene match: 5. This CDR3 is 15 amino acids long. CDR3 residues: CASSSDRGDSYEQYF. The CDR3 DNA reads TGTGCCAGCAGCTCCGACAGGGGTGACTCCTACGAGCAGTACTTC. Full variable domain (rest looked up from reference TRBV7-8 and TRBJ2-7): GAGVSQSPRYKVAKRGQDVALRCDPISGHVSLFWYQQALGQGPEFLTYFQNEAQLDKSGLPSDRFFAERPEGSVSTLKIQRTQQEDSAVYLCASSSDRGDSYEQYFGPGTRLTVT.

This chain joins TRBV14 and TRBJ2-3; 7 positions agree with TRBD1. The CDR3 is 16 amino acids. With 1 base clipped from V and 7 bases from J, the junction kept 11 bases outside the gene matches. Germline CDR1 is SGHDN and CDR2 is FVKESK. The CDR3 here is CASSQGADRPRYTQYF. DNA of the CDR3: TGTGCCAGCAGCCAAGGGGCGGACAGGCCCCGGTATACGCAGTATTTT.

This chain links TRBV12-3 or TRBV12-4 with TRBJ1-5, with D uncertain. V lost 8 bases to trimming and J lost 0 bases, with 14 bases between them. CDR3 length equals 15 residues. Written as DNA, the CDR3 is TGTGCCAGCTCTACTGCGGGAATTAGCAATCAGCCCCAGCATTTT. Its translation is CASSTAGISNQPQHF.

This sequence joins TRBV5-1 and TRBJ2-1; 14 nucleotides align to TRBD2. The trim removed 6 bases at V and 6 bases at J, leaving 8 bases unmatched. The CDR3 extends over 16 amino acids. Germline assignment: CDR1 SGHRS and CDR2 YFSETQ. The CDR3: CASTTTTSGGANEQFF. For the CDR3, the DNA is TGCGCCAGCACCACAACGACTAGCGGGGGGGCCAATGAGCAGTTCTTC.

This clonotype appeared a few times. The V gene is TRBV20-1, the J gene TRBJ1-5, with TRBD1 matching over 8 bases. Germline CDR1 is DFQATT and CDR2 is SNEGSKA (reference sequence). This CDR3 has 14 residues. Losses at the gene ends were 6 bases for V and 1 base for J; bases not matched to a gene: 5. As DNA, the CDR3 is TGCAGTGCCCCACAGGGGGTGAGCAATCAGCCCCAGCATTTT. Its translation: CSAPQGVSNQPQHF.

V usage is TRBV12-3 or TRBV12-4 and J usage is TRBJ1-4; 9 bases are shared with TRBD1. Trimming took 4 bases from V and 4 from J; bases not matched to a gene: 4. The CDR3 is 15 residues long. The CDR3 nucleotides are TGTGCCAGCAGTTCCGGGACAGGGATTAATGAAAAACTGTTTTTT. This translates into CASSSGTGINEKLFF.

The rearrangement uses TRBV18 and TRBJ2-1, with TRBD1 identical over 7 bases. Germline loops: CDR1 KGHSH, CDR2 LQKENI. V trimming: 3 bases; J trimming: 10 bases; junction bases outside the gene matches: 6. The CDR3 spans 13 residues. CDR3 nucleotides: TGTGCCAGCTCACCCCCGACAGGGAAGGAGCAGTTCTTC. Its protein product is CASSPPTGKEQFF.

The chain carries TRBV25-1 and TRBJ2-7, with TRBD1 identical over 8 bases. Looked up from germline, CDR1 is MGHDK and CDR2 is SYGVNS. After removal of 7 bases from V and 3 bases from J, the junction contained 11 bases not matched to a gene. CDR3 length: 15 residues. CDR3 bases: TGTGCCAGCACCACTAGCAGGGGGCTTGACTACGAGCAGTACTTC. Translating gives CASTTSRGLDYEQYF.

With respect to this clonotype: Germline and junction disagree at one end, which may indicate a read error. The DNA of the CDR3 is TGTGCCAGCTGCCATGGAGGGACAGAAAATGAAAAACTGTTTTTT. Amino acid sequence: CASCHGGTENEKLFF. The rearrangement uses TRBV3-1 and TRBJ1-4, with TRBD1 identical over 7 bases. CDR1 and CDR2 (germline): LGHDT, YNNKEL (reference sequence). The CDR3 sequence is 15 residues long.